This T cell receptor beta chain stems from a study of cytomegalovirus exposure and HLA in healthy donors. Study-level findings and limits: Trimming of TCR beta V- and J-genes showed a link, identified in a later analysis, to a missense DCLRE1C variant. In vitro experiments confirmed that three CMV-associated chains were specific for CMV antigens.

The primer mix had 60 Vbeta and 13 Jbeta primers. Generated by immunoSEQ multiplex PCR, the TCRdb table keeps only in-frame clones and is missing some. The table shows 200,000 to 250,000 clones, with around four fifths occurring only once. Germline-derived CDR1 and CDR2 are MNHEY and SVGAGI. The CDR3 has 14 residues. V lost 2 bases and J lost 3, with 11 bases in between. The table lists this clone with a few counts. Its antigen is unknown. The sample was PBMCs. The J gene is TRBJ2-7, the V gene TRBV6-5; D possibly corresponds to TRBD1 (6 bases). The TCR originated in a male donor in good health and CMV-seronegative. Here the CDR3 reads CASSYRDTLYEQYF. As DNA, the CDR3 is TGTGCCAGCAGTTACCGGGACACCCTCTACGAGCAGTACTTC.